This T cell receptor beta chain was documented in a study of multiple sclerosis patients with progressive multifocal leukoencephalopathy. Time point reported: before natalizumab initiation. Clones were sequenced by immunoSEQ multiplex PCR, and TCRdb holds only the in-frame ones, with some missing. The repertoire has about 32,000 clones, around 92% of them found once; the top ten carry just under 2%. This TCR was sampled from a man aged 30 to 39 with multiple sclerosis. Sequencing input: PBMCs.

The CDR3 sequence: CASSQTSGPSYNEQFF. CDR3 DNA sequence: TGCGCCAGCAGCCAGACTAGCGGCCCCTCCTACAATGAGCAGTTCTTC. The chain carries TRBV4-1 and TRBJ2-1, with 9 bases that match TRBD2. Germline loops: CDR1 MGHRA, CDR2 YSYEKL. J was trimmed by 0 bases and V by 3 bases; bases with no gene match: 3. The CDR3 covers 16 residues.